The text below deals with one T cell receptor (beta chain). Clones were read by immunoSEQ multiplex PCR, and TCRdb kept only the in-frame ones, dropping some. The sample contains some 270,000 clones, about nine tenths of which appear only once. The entry originates in a study of blood T cell repertoires in COVID-19. The CDR3 totals 13 residues. Germline V gives CDR1 LNHDA, CDR2 SQIVND (reference sequence). Trimming removed 5 bases at V and 1 base at J, with 8 bases between. Participant age was roughly 18 to 95 years, and participants resided in roughly 24 US areas. Participants were placed into cohorts based on the clinical history they reported. Two consecutive negative NP/OP PCR tests, clearance, or resolved symptoms defined Cohort 3 recovery.

The TCR comes from a middle-aged woman who had recovered from COVID-19. The chain carries TRBV19 and TRBJ1-1, with D maybe TRBD1 (6 bases). Sequenced: PBMCs or T cells enriched from blood (not recorded which). CDR3 DNA: TGTGCCAGTAGTTCACAGGGGAACACTGAAGCTTTCTTT. It specifies CASSSQGNTEAFF.